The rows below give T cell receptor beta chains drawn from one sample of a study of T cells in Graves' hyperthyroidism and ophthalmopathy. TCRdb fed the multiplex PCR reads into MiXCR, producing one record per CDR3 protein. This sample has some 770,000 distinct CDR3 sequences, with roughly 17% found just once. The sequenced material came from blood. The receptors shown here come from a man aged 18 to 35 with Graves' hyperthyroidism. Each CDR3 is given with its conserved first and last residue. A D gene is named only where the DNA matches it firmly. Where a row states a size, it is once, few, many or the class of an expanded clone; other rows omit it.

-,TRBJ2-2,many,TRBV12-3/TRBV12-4,CASSWPLTANTGELFF,TGTGCCAGCAGTTGGCCGTTGACGGCGAACACCGGGGAGCTGTTTTTT
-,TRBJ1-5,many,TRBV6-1,CASSGHISNQPQHF,TGTGCCAGCAGTGGACACATTAGCAATCAGCCCCAGCATTTT
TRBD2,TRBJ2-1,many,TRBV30,CACREGASGRNEQFF,TGTGCCTGCCGAGAGGGGGCTAGCGGGAGGAATGAGCAGTTCTTC
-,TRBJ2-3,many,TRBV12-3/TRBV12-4,CASSLGMGTDTQYF,TGTGCCAGCAGTTTGGGGATGGGCACAGATACGCAGTATTTT
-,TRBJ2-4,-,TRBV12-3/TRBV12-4,CASSPGGGRAKNIQYF,TGTGCCAGCAGTCCCGGTGGCGGGCGAGCCAAAAACATTCAGTACTTC
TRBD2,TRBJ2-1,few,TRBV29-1,CSVKGLASYNEQFF,TGCAGCGTCAAAGGACTAGCGTCTTACAATGAGCAGTTCTTC
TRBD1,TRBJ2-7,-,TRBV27,CASSWAGGFEQYF,TGTGCCAGCAGTTGGGCAGGGGGCTTCGAGCAGTACTTC
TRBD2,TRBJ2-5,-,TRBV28,CASSLRGLADSETQYF,TGTGCCAGCAGTTTAAGGGGACTAGCGGACAGCGAGACCCAGTACTTC
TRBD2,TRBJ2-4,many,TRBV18,CASSPPGLAGEAKNIQYF,TGTGCCAGCTCACCACCGGGACTAGCGGGAGAAGCCAAAAACATTCAGTACTTC
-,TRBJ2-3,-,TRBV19,CASSTPRTGARVSDTQYF,TGTGCCAGTAGTACGCCGAGGACCGGGGCGAGAGTTTCAGATACGCAGTATTTT
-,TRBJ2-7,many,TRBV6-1,CASSYGAGTLYEQYF,TGTGCCAGCAGCTACGGGGCAGGAACACTCTACGAGCAGTACTTC